This passage covers 4 T cell receptor beta chains from one sample sequenced in a study of T-cell memory formation after mild COVID-19. In TCRdb, the 5' RACE reads were re-called with MiXCR into one record per CDR3 protein. The sample includes 350,000 to 500,000 distinct CDR3 sequences, 23% of them seen just once. Sequenced sample: PBMCs or a T cell subset sorted from them (not recorded which). The receptors derive from an adult woman who had mild COVID-19 (a few samples of this study predate the infection). Cell type and time point are not known.

The CDR3 region is CASSVVGANVLTF. CDR3 in DNA: TGTGCCAGCAGCGTTGTAGGGGCCAACGTCCTGACTTTC. V and J are TRBV7-9 and TRBJ2-6; the D is unclear. CDR3 size: 13 residues. V was shortened by 5 bases and J by 4 bases, with 6 bases between the two germline ends. Per germline, CDR1 SEHNR and CDR2 FQNEAQ (reference sequence).

This clonotype came up a few times. The chain links TRBV9 to TRBJ2-3; 8 nucleotides align to TRBD1. CDR1 is SGDLS, CDR2 YYNGEE, per germline. The J segment lost 7 bases and the V segment lost 3 bases, leaving 4 bases of the junction unmatched. CDR3 length: 13 residues. The CDR3 loop reads CASSETGDNTQYF. DNA for the CDR3: TGTGCCAGCAGCGAGACAGGGGATAATACGCAGTATTTT. Using reference TRBV9 and TRBJ2-3 for the parts outside the CDR3, the full variable domain is DSGVTQTPKHLITATGQRVTLRCSPRSGDLSVYWYQQSLDQGLQFLIQYYNGEERAKGNILERFSAQQFPDLHSELNLSSLELGDSALYFCASSETGDNTQYFGPGTRLTVL.

This chain connects TRBV6-1 to TRBJ1-5, with D possibly being TRBD1 (5 bases). CDR1 is MNHNS, CDR2 SASEGT, per germline. V lost 4 bases, J lost 0 bases, and 13 bases lay in between. CDR3 length: 16 residues. The DNA of the CDR3 is TGTGCCAGCAGTGGGGCAGGGACCTATAGCAATCAGCCCCAGCATTTT. Its protein product is CASSGAGTYSNQPQHF.

This sequence joins TRBV4-2 and TRBJ2-5; the match to TRBD2 covers 13 bases. The CDR3 length is 19 residues. Germline V gene data show CDR1 as LGHNA and CDR2 as YNFKEQ. The V gene end was trimmed by 1 base and the J gene end by 3 bases; junction bases not matched to a gene: 11. CDR3 in amino acids: CASSQVMGGLAGLEETQYF. In DNA, the CDR3 is TGTGCCAGCAGCCAAGTAATGGGGGGACTAGCGGGATTGGAAGAGACCCAGTACTTC.